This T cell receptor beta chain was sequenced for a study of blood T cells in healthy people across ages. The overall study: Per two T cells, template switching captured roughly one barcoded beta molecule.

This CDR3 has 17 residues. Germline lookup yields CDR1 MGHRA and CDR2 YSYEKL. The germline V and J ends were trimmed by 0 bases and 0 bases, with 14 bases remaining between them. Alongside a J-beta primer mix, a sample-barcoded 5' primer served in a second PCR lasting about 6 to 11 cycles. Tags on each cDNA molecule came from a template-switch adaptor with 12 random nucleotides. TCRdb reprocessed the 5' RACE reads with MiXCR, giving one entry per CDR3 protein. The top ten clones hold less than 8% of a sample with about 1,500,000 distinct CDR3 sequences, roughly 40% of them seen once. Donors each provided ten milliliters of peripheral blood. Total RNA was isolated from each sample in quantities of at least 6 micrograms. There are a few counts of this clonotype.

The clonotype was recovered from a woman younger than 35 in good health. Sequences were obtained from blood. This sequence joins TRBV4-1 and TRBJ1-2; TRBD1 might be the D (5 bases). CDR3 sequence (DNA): TGCGCCAGCAGCCAAGATCAAGGGGCAGGGACTAACTATGGCTACACCTTC. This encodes CASSQDQGAGTNYGYTF.